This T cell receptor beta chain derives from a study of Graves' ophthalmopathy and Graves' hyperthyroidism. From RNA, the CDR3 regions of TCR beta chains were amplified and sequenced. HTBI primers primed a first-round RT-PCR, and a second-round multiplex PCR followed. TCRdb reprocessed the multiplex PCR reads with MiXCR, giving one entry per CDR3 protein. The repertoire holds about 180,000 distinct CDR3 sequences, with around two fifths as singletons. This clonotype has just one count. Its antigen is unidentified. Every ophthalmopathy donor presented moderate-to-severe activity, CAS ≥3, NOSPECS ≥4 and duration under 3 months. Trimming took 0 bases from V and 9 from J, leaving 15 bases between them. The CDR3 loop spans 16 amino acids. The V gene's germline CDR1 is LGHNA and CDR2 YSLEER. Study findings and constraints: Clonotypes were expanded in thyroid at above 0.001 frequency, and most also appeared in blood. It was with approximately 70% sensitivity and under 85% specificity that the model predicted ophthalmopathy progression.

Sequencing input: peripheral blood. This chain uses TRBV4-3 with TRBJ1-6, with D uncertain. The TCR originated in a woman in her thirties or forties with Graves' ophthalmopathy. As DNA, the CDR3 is TGCGCCAGCAGCCAAGATCTGAGGGTCGTTAGTTCACCCCTCCACTTT. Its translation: CASSQDLRVVSSPLHF.